The 26 T cell receptor beta chains below were found in one sample sequenced in a study of CD8 T cell repertoires and HIV-1 epitope variants. Here immunoSEQ multiplex PCR was the method, and the copy in TCRdb shows in-frame clones only, minus some. The sample has almost 6,000 clones; approximately 68% are singletons. No cognate antigen is known for these TCRs. Input material: cultured CD8+ T cells derived from PBMCs. The receptor source for this set is a male donor with HIV.

The rearrangement links TRBV11-2 to TRBJ1-2; TRBD1 matches 7 bases. The J segment lost 2 bases and the V segment lost 4 bases, leaving 16 bases of the junction unmatched. The CDR3 totals 18 residues. Germline CDR1 reads SGHAT; CDR2 reads FQNNGV. CDR3 DNA sequence: TGTGCCAGCAGCTCTACTTTTGGGACAGCCTTTCTAAACTATGGCTACACCTTC. Amino acid sequence: CASSSTFGTAFLNYGYTF.

The V call is TRBV28, the J call TRBJ2-7, with D perhaps given as TRBD1 or TRBD2 (5 bases each). The germline CDR1 and CDR2 sequences are MDHEN and SYDVKM. The CDR3 spans 11 residues. V was cut by 8 bases and J by 1 base, with 6 bases left in between. The CDR3 here is CASGGSYEQYF. The CDR3 nucleotides are TGTGCCAGCGGGGGTTCCTACGAGCAGTACTTC.

This clone was observed a single time. The V call is TRBV9, the J call TRBJ2-3, with TRBD2 identical over 12 bases. Germline CDR1 and CDR2: SGDLS and YYNGEE. J gave up 6 bases and V 3 bases, and 5 bases lay outside the gene matches. CDR3 size: 15 residues. The chain's CDR3 is CASSAGGTSGDTQYF. CDR3 DNA: TGTGCCAGCAGCGCGGGGGGGACTAGCGGGGATACGCAGTATTTT.

This clone was seen more than once but under ten times. The chain has TRBV5-4 and TRBJ1-2, with D maybe TRBD1 (6 bases). The CDR3 length is 13 residues. Germline CDR1 is SGHNT and CDR2 is YYREEE (reference sequence). The ends were cut back, 1 base at V and 6 bases at J, with 10 bases in the middle. This CDR3 is CASSLQWGHGYTF. The CDR3 region has the DNA TGTGCCAGCAGCTTGCAGTGGGGGCATGGCTACACCTTC.

This clone was recorded a few times. The chain carries TRBV30 and TRBJ1-5; D remains unclear. The V and J ends lost 2 bases and 4 bases respectively, with 12 bases between them. This CDR3 spans 14 amino acids. In germline, CDR1 is GTSNPN, CDR2 SVGIG (reference sequence). CDR3 in amino acids: CAWSLRSLNQPQHF. The CDR3 nucleotides read TGTGCCTGGAGTTTGAGGAGCCTAAATCAGCCCCAGCATTTT.

The genes are TRBV19 and TRBJ2-2, with unresolved D. Between the trimmed V and J ends, which lost 3 bases and 2 bases, there was a span of 7 bases. This CDR3 is 14 amino acids long. Germline loops: CDR1 LNHDA, CDR2 SQIVND (reference sequence). CDR3 protein: CASSINSNTGELFF. As DNA, the CDR3 is TGTGCCAGTAGTATCAACAGCAACACCGGGGAGCTGTTTTTT.

The CDR3 sequence: CASSLTSGFRDEQYF. In DNA form, the CDR3 reads TGTGCCAGCAGCTTGACTAGCGGCTTTAGAGACGAGCAGTACTTC. This chain links TRBV11-2 with TRBJ2-7; 9 bases map to TRBD2. Germline lookup yields CDR1 SGHAT and CDR2 FQNNGV. V lost 3 bases, J lost 5 bases, and 8 bases stayed unmatched. The CDR3 runs 15 residues.

This clone appeared once. The chain carries TRBV5-1 and TRBJ2-7; D not certain. The V end was cut by 5 bases, the J end by 3 bases, with 12 bases between. CDR1 SGHRS and CDR2 YFSETQ come from the germline V gene. The CDR3 has 13 amino acids. CDR3 DNA sequence: TGCGCCAGCAGAGGTCAACAGAGCTACGAGCAGTACTTC. This translates into CASRGQQSYEQYF.

This clone is a singleton in its sample. This chain joins TRBV19 and TRBJ2-5, with a possible D match to TRBD1 (5 bases). The end of the DNA fits TRBJ2-7 better, so the J call may be wrong. In germline, CDR1 is LNHDA, CDR2 SQIVND (reference sequence). This CDR3 is 14 amino acids long. The CDR3 is CASSIGPGPYEQYF. CDR3 nucleotide sequence: TGTGCCAGTAGTATAGGACCAGGGCCCTACGAGCAGTACTTC.

This clone occurred once. The rearrangement links TRBV29-1 to TRBJ2-7, with 9 bases aligning to TRBD1. CDR1 and CDR2 from the germline V gene are SQVTM and ANQGSEA. The length of the CDR3 is 13 residues. V lost 7 bases, J lost 5 bases, and 9 bases stayed unmatched. The CDR3 region has the DNA TGCAGCGCCTGGGACAGGGTTGTTGACGAGCAGTACTTC. Translating gives CSAWDRVVDEQYF.

The chain is built from TRBV5-8 and TRBJ2-7; tentatively, D is TRBD1 (5 bases). Germline V gene data show CDR1 as SGHTS and CDR2 as YDEGEE. This CDR3 comprises 14 residues. The V and J ends lost 0 bases and 2 bases respectively, with 9 bases between them. The CDR3 protein is CASSLGRVPYEQYF. The CDR3 DNA sequence: TGTGCCAGCAGCTTGGGCAGGGTACCCTACGAGCAGTACTTC. Full variable domain (rest looked up from reference TRBV5-8 and TRBJ2-7): EAGVTQSPTHLIKTRGQQATLRCSPISGHTSVYWYQQALGLGLQFLLWYDEGEERNRGNFPPRFSGRQFPNYSSELNVNALELEDSALYLCASSLGRVPYEQYFGPGTRLTVT.

The CDR3 spells CATSRDLGTSGVGEQFF. For the CDR3, the DNA is TGTGCCACCAGCAGAGATCTTGGGACTAGCGGAGTGGGGGAGCAGTTCTTC. This chain links TRBV15 with TRBJ2-1, with TRBD2 matching 11 bases. The CDR3 contains 17 residues. Losses at the gene ends were 0 bases for V and 10 bases for J; bases not matched to a gene: 11. Germline V gene data show CDR1 as LNHNV and CDR2 as YYDKDF (reference sequence). Full variable domain (missing parts from reference TRBV15 and TRBJ2-1): DAMVIQNPRYQVTQFGKPVTLSCSQTLNHNVMYWYQQKSSQAPKLLFHYYDKDFNNEADTPDNFQSRRPNTSFCFLDIRSPGLGDTAMYLCATSRDLGTSGVGEQFFGPGTRLTVL.

The gene calls are TRBV29-1 and TRBJ1-2; D is possibly TRBD1 (6 bases). This CDR3 is 13 amino acids long. The V gene's germline CDR1 is SQVTM and CDR2 ANQGSEA. The CDR3 sequence is CSSKQGDGYGYTF. CDR3 nucleotides: TGCAGTTCAAAACAGGGCGACGGCTATGGCTACACCTTC.

The V and J genes are TRBV5-6 and TRBJ2-7, with TRBD1 identical over 7 bases. V was pared by 4 bases and J by 2 bases, with 6 bases of the junction left unmatched. Looked up from germline, CDR1 is SGHDT and CDR2 is YYEEEE. This CDR3 is built from 14 residues. The CDR3 region is CASSLGQSPYEQYF. CDR3 sequence (DNA): TGTGCCAGCAGCCTGGGACAGAGTCCCTACGAGCAGTACTTC.

The V gene is TRBV27, the J gene TRBJ2-5; the D gene could be TRBD1 or TRBD2 (5 bases each). Near its end, the DNA agrees better with TRBJ2-7, so the J call may be wrong. Germline V gene sequence: CDR1 MNHEY, CDR2 SMNVEV (reference sequence). The CDR3 covers 13 residues. CDR3 protein: CASGPRDQGEQYF. DNA of the CDR3: TGTGCCAGCGGACCCCGGGACCAAGGCGAGCAGTACTTC.

This clone was found a few times. DNA of the CDR3: TGTGCCAGTAGCCCGGGACAGGGTGCACGCGAGCAGTACTTC. Translated, it gives CASSPGQGAREQYF. The genes are TRBV19 and TRBJ2-7; 9 bases align to TRBD1. The CDR3 spans 14 residues. After removal of 6 bases from V and 6 bases from J, the junction contained 9 bases not matched to a gene. Germline assignment: CDR1 LNHDA and CDR2 SQIVND (reference sequence). Together with reference TRBV19 and TRBJ2-7, the CDR3 gives the full variable domain: DGGITQSPKYLFRKEGQNVTLSCEQNLNHDAMYWYRQDPGQGLRLIYYSQIVNDFQKGDIAEGYSVSREKKESFPLTVTSAQKNPTAFYLCASSPGQGAREQYFGPGTRLTVT.

This clone was seen a few times. The rearrangement uses TRBV6-5 and TRBJ2-7; D perhaps matches TRBD2 (5 bases). Germline values: CDR1 MNHEY, CDR2 SVGAGI. Trimming left V 1 base short and J 2 bases short, with 6 bases between. This CDR3 contains 13 residues. The CDR3, as DNA: TGTGCCAGCAGTTACTTCGGGGCCTACGAGCAGTACTTC. Its translation is CASSYFGAYEQYF.

This chain links TRBV11-1 with TRBJ1-1, with D unclear. The germline V gene encodes CDR1 SGHAT and CDR2 FQDESV (reference sequence). This CDR3 comprises 14 residues. Trimming pared 5 bases from V and 0 bases from J, leaving 10 bases between. Here the CDR3 reads CASSLNKMNTEAFF. For the CDR3, the DNA is TGTGCCAGCAGCCTAAACAAAATGAACACTGAAGCTTTCTTT.

The chain links TRBV4-2 to TRBJ1-4, with 7 bases lining up with TRBD1. CDR3 size: 17 residues. V was pared by 2 bases and J by 3 bases, with 9 bases of the junction left unmatched. CDR1 and CDR2 from the germline V gene are LGHNA and YNFKEQ. The CDR3 reads CASSQMRQGRANEKLFF. Written as DNA, the CDR3 is TGTGCCAGCAGCCAAATGAGACAGGGCAGGGCTAATGAAAAACTGTTTTTT.

The chain joins TRBV27 to TRBJ2-1; 8 bases are a match to TRBD2. Germline CDR1 reads MNHEY; CDR2 reads SMNVEV (reference sequence). V lost 0 bases to trimming and J lost 4 bases; unmatched junction nucleotides: 2. The CDR3 runs to 15 residues. The CDR3 here is CASSLSASGYNEQFF. Here the CDR3 DNA reads TGTGCCAGCAGTTTATCGGCTAGCGGGTACAATGAGCAGTTCTTC.

The chain recombines TRBV2 with TRBJ2-7; tentative D call: TRBD1 (7 bases). Germline CDR1 and CDR2: SNHLY and FYNNEI. CDR3 length: 12 residues. Deletions cut 6 bases from V and 7 bases from J, with 13 bases between. CDR3 amino acids: CASRQQGREQYF. The DNA of the CDR3 is TGTGCCAGCAGACAACAGGGGAGGGAGCAGTACTTC.

The chain has TRBV4-3 and TRBJ2-1, with D unresolved. The CDR3 is made up of 16 amino acids. Germline V gives CDR1 LGHNA, CDR2 YSLEER. The V gene lost 0 bases and the J gene lost 7 bases, with 16 bases spanning the gap. The CDR3 DNA follows: TGCGCCAGCAGCCAAGATCCCACTTATTTAGGGAATGAGCAGTTCTTC. This encodes CASSQDPTYLGNEQFF.

This chain joins TRBV19 and TRBJ2-3, with 12 bases matching TRBD2. This CDR3 is built from 18 residues. Trimming at V came to 4 bases and at J to 3 bases, leaving 11 bases not matched to a gene. Germline-derived CDR1 and CDR2 are LNHDA and SQIVND (reference sequence). The CDR3: CASSTLTSGGASTDTQYF. In nucleotides, the CDR3 is TGTGCCAGTAGTACTCTGACTAGCGGGGGAGCCTCGACAGATACGCAGTATTTT.

This rearrangement joins TRBV28 to TRBJ1-1; D ambiguous. Germline CDR1 and CDR2: MDHEN and SYDVKM. The CDR3 is 12 amino acids. The V gene lost 7 bases and the J gene lost 4 bases, with 10 bases spanning the gap. CDR3 bases: TGTGCCAGCACCCAGTGGGGCACTGAAGCTTTCTTT. Protein: CASTQWGTEAFF. Full variable domain (rest looked up from reference TRBV28 and TRBJ1-1): DVKVTQSSRYLVKRTGEKVFLECVQDMDHENMFWYRQDPGLGLRLIYFSYDVKMKEKGDIPEGYSVSREKKERFSLILESASTNQTSMYLCASTQWGTEAFFGQGTRLTVV.

The chain links TRBV5-6 to TRBJ1-1; 7 bases line up with TRBD1. CDR3 size: 14 residues. V lost 0 bases and J lost 4; bases outside the gene matches: 3. Germline V gives CDR1 SGHDT, CDR2 YYEEEE. The CDR3 loop reads CASSLGTGFTEAFF. CDR3 DNA sequence: TGTGCCAGCAGCTTGGGGACAGGCTTCACTGAAGCTTTCTTT.

This clone was seen more than once but under ten times. This chain joins TRBV28 and TRBJ1-2, with a tentative D call TRBD1 (6 bases). Trimming took 4 bases from V and 8 from J, leaving 20 bases between them. The germline gives CDR1 MDHEN, CDR2 SYDVKM. The CDR3 loop spans 15 amino acids. DNA for the CDR3: TGTGCCAGCAGTTCTCTCGGGGGCGCTACAGGAGGCTACACCTTC. It encodes CASSSLGGATGGYTF.